These T cell receptor beta chains were read from a single sample in a study of cytomegalovirus exposure and HLA in healthy donors. Assay: immunoSEQ multiplex PCR; the TCRdb copy retains only in-frame clones and omits some. The sample lists about 190,000 clones; around four fifths were seen once. Sequencing was done on a sample of PBMCs. All receptors derive from a woman in her forties or fifties in good health and CMV-seropositive. Each CDR3 is given with its conserved first and last residue. Fields, in order: V gene, D gene, J gene, clone size, CDR3 DNA, CDR3 protein. D genes are given only for firm matches. Size is omitted from some rows. Given values are once, few, many or a class for expanded clones.

V: TRBV6-6
D: .
J: TRBJ1-1
size: .
DNA: TGTGCCAGCAGTTCTGACAGGTACACTGAAGCTTTCTTT
CDR3: CASSSDRYTEAFF

V: TRBV28
D: .
J: TRBJ1-4
size: .
DNA: TGTTTTCAAGCAGTAGGCGGCATACGATCTGAAAAACTGTTTTTT
CDR3: CFQAVGGIRSEKLFF

V: TRBV19
D: TRBD2
J: TRBJ2-5
size: .
DNA: TGTGCCAGTAGTTCCGGACTAGCGGGGGGGCTCGGAGAGACCCAGTACTTC
CDR3: CASSSGLAGGLGETQYF

V: TRBV18
D: TRBD1
J: TRBJ2-3
size: .
DNA: TGTGCCAGCTCACCACCGACAGGGACAGGGACAGATACGCAGTATTTT
CDR3: CASSPPTGTGTDTQYF

V: TRBV27
D: TRBD2
J: TRBJ2-5
size: few
DNA: TGTGCCAGCAGTTCTTCTAGCGGGGAGTGGGAGACCCAGTACTTC
CDR3: CASSSSSGEWETQYF

V: TRBV29-1
D: .
J: TRBJ2-3
size: once
DNA: TGCAGCGTCCGGTTGGGGGTTGCGGGGGCTCAAGATACGCAGTATTTT
CDR3: CSVRLGVAGAQDTQYF

V: TRBV11-2
D: TRBD2
J: TRBJ2-1
size: .
DNA: TGTGCCAGCAGCTCTAAACAGCGGGGTCTGGGTGAGCAGTTCTTC
CDR3: CASSSKQRGLGEQFF

V: TRBV20-1
D: .
J: TRBJ2-5
size: .
DNA: TGCAGTGCCCCCGTCGTGGAGACCCAGTACTTC
CDR3: CSAPVVETQYF

V: TRBV9
D: TRBD1
J: TRBJ1-1
size: once
DNA: TGTGCCAGCAGCGCCCGACAGGGGAGCACTGAAGCTTTCTTT
CDR3: CASSARQGSTEAFF

V: TRBV7-2
D: .
J: TRBJ2-1
size: .
DNA: TGTGCCAGCAGCTTAGCATCCACACGGGGAAACAATGAGCAGTTCTTC
CDR3: CASSLASTRGNNEQFF

V: TRBV5-4
D: TRBD2
J: TRBJ2-4
size: few
DNA: TGTGCCAGCAGCTTGGAGGTGCGGGGGGGAGCCAAAAACATTCAGTACTTC
CDR3: CASSLEVRGGAKNIQYF

V: TRBV12-5
D: .
J: TRBJ2-7
size: .
DNA: TGTGCTAGTGTCAGGGATCGATACGAGCAGTACTTC
CDR3: CASVRDRYEQYF

V: TRBV30
D: .
J: TRBJ1-1
size: .
DNA: TGTGCCTCCAGATTGAACACTGAAGCTTTCTTT
CDR3: CASRLNTEAFF

V: TRBV7-2
D: .
J: TRBJ2-5
size: .
DNA: TGTGCCAGCAGCTCTAATGGACTAATGAGAGGGACCCAGTACTTC
CDR3: CASSSNGLMRGTQYF

V: TRBV5-1
D: TRBD2
J: TRBJ2-7
size: .
DNA: TGCGCCAGCAGCTTGGAACGGGGGGGCTCCTACGAGCAGTACTTC
CDR3: CASSLERGGSYEQYF

V: TRBV19
D: .
J: TRBJ1-5
size: .
DNA: TGTGCCAGTCGATCCGGGGAATTGGGCAATCAGCCCCAGCATTTT
CDR3: CASRSGELGNQPQHF

V: TRBV7-2
D: TRBD2
J: TRBJ2-7
size: .
DNA: TGTGCCAGCAGCCCGGGACTAGCGGTTAGTGGGTACGAGCAGTACTTC
CDR3: CASSPGLAVSGYEQYF

V: TRBV30
D: .
J: TRBJ1-2
size: .
DNA: TGTGCCTGCCAAGAGGAACTCTCGGGAAATGGCTACACCTTC
CDR3: CACQEELSGNGYTF

V: TRBV5-6
D: .
J: TRBJ2-1
size: few
DNA: TGTGCCAGCAGCTCCTCCGCCGGGCAGTTCTTC
CDR3: CASSSSAGQFF

V: TRBV6-5
D: TRBD1
J: TRBJ1-2
size: .
DNA: TGTGCCAGCGCCCGGTACGGGACAGCTAACTATGGCTACACCTTC
CDR3: CASARYGTANYGYTF

V: TRBV5-4
D: TRBD1
J: TRBJ2-3
size: .
DNA: TGTGCCAGCAGCTTGGACAGGGGAGCAGATACGCAGTATTTT
CDR3: CASSLDRGADTQYF

V: TRBV28
D: TRBD1
J: TRBJ1-5
size: .
DNA: TGTGCCAGCAGTCCTGGGACAGGCGTTCAGCCCCAGCATTTT
CDR3: CASSPGTGVQPQHF

V: TRBV9
D: .
J: TRBJ2-3
size: once
DNA: TGTGCCAGCAGCGTAGTCGCGGGGGCCACCACAGATACGCAGTATTTT
CDR3: CASSVVAGATTDTQYF

V: TRBV12-5
D: .
J: TRBJ1-6
size: .
DNA: TGTGCTAGCCAGGGTACGCCTGCTTCACCCCTCCACTTT
CDR3: CASQGTPASPLHF

V: TRBV9
D: TRBD1
J: TRBJ1-2
size: few
DNA: TGTGCCAGCAGCCTCGACAGGGCGGCCTATGGCTACACCTTC
CDR3: CASSLDRAAYGYTF

V: TRBV2
D: .
J: TRBJ2-2
size: once
DNA: TGTGCCAGCAAGGATAGCTATGCCGGGGAGCTGTTTTTT
CDR3: CASKDSYAGELFF

V: TRBV11-2
D: TRBD1
J: TRBJ2-7
size: .
DNA: TGTGCCAGCAGCTTAGGGACAGGGTACTACGAGCAGTACTTC
CDR3: CASSLGTGYYEQYF

V: TRBV19
D: .
J: TRBJ2-7
size: .
DNA: TGTGCCAGTAGTATTGCCGAGGGCTACGAGCAGTACTTC
CDR3: CASSIAEGYEQYF

V: TRBV7-2
D: .
J: TRBJ2-1
size: once
DNA: TGTGCCAGCAGCTCGAGCGCCCACTACAATGAGCAGTTCTTC
CDR3: CASSSSAHYNEQFF

V: TRBV5-4
D: TRBD2
J: TRBJ2-5
size: .
DNA: TGTGCCAGCAGCAAGACTAGCGCGAGGGGGGAGACCCAGTACTTC
CDR3: CASSKTSARGETQYF

V: TRBV5-6
D: .
J: TRBJ1-2
size: .
DNA: TGTGCCAGCACCAGACCGGGGTTCTATGGCTACACCTTC
CDR3: CASTRPGFYGYTF

V: TRBV19
D: .
J: TRBJ1-2
size: .
DNA: TGTGCCAGTAGTTCAAATACAGGGAACTATGGCTACACCTTC
CDR3: CASSSNTGNYGYTF

V: TRBV29-1
D: .
J: TRBJ1-5
size: once
DNA: TGCAGCGTTGAGGGCAGGGGCAATCAGCCCCAGCATTTT
CDR3: CSVEGRGNQPQHF

V: TRBV18
D: .
J: TRBJ2-1
size: .
DNA: TGTGCCAGCTCACCAGGCCTAGGTAATGAGCAGTTCTTC
CDR3: CASSPGLGNEQFF

V: TRBV6-1
D: TRBD1
J: TRBJ2-5
size: .
DNA: TGTGCCAGCAGGGAGGGACAGGGGTTCCAAGAGACCCAGTACTTC
CDR3: CASREGQGFQETQYF

V: TRBV7-2
D: .
J: TRBJ2-7
size: few
DNA: TGTGCCAGCAGCTCATATACAGGCTCCTACGAGCAGTACTTC
CDR3: CASSSYTGSYEQYF

V: TRBV29-1
D: .
J: TRBJ1-2
size: .
DNA: TGCAGCGTACCGGAGGGGAGTCGGGCCCATGGCTACACCTTC
CDR3: CSVPEGSRAHGYTF

V: TRBV11-2
D: .
J: TRBJ2-7
size: .
DNA: TGTGCCAGCAGCTTAAACGGAGGGTCCTACGAGCAGTACTTC
CDR3: CASSLNGGSYEQYF

V: TRBV27
D: TRBD1
J: TRBJ2-7
size: few
DNA: TGTGCCAGCATGCCACAGGGGATCTCCTACGAGCAGTACTTC
CDR3: CASMPQGISYEQYF

V: TRBV6-5
D: TRBD1
J: TRBJ1-1
size: few
DNA: TGTGCCAGCAGTTATGACAGGGACACTGAAGCTTTCTTT
CDR3: CASSYDRDTEAFF

V: TRBV18
D: TRBD2
J: TRBJ2-2
size: .
DNA: TGTGCCAGCTCGCAAACTAGCGGGGGAACCGGGGAGCTGTTTTTT
CDR3: CASSQTSGGTGELFF

V: TRBV11-2
D: .
J: TRBJ2-2
size: .
DNA: TGTGCCAGCCGGAAGGCCAGTCCCGGGGGCACCGGGGAGCTGTTTTTT
CDR3: CASRKASPGGTGELFF

V: TRBV2
D: TRBD2
J: TRBJ2-5
size: .
DNA: TGTGCCAGCAGGGGAGCGGGGGGTCAAGAGACCCAGTACTTC
CDR3: CASRGAGGQETQYF

V: TRBV5-1
D: TRBD2
J: TRBJ2-2
size: .
DNA: TGCGCCAGCGGGGCGAGCGGGGGTTCGAGCACCGGGGAGCTGTTTTTT
CDR3: CASGASGGSSTGELFF

V: TRBV29-1
D: .
J: TRBJ2-1
size: .
DNA: TGCAGCGTTGAAAGGGACATGAACCCCTCCTACAATGAGCAGTTCTTC
CDR3: CSVERDMNPSYNEQFF

V: TRBV28
D: .
J: TRBJ1-1
size: .
DNA: TGTGCCAGCAGTTTAAGATCTAGGGGAAGCACTGAAGCTTTCTTT
CDR3: CASSLRSRGSTEAFF

V: TRBV4-2
D: TRBD2
J: TRBJ2-5
size: .
DNA: TGTGCCAGCAGCCAAGATAGGGCGGGGGGGCAAGAGACCCAGTACTTC
CDR3: CASSQDRAGGQETQYF

V: TRBV6-5
D: .
J: TRBJ1-3
size: few
DNA: TGTGCCAGTACAGCTGGAAACACCATATATTTT
CDR3: CASTAGNTIYF

V: TRBV7-6
D: TRBD2
J: TRBJ2-7
size: .
DNA: TGTGCCAGCAGCTTAGTTGAAGCGGGGGGTTCCTACGAGCAGTACTTC
CDR3: CASSLVEAGGSYEQYF

V: TRBV5-4
D: .
J: TRBJ2-5
size: .
DNA: TGTGCCAGCAGCTCCAGGGACTACCAAGAGACCCAGTACTTC
CDR3: CASSSRDYQETQYF

V: TRBV6-5
D: TRBD2
J: TRBJ2-3
size: .
DNA: TGTGCCAGCAGAGCTAGCGGGGGGGCGTCAGATACGCAGTATTTT
CDR3: CASRASGGASDTQYF

V: TRBV21-1
D: .
J: TRBJ2-1
size: .
DNA: TGTGCCAGCAGCAAACCCCTTGGACTAGGCTCCTACAATGAGCAGTTCTTC
CDR3: CASSKPLGLGSYNEQFF